This T cell receptor beta chain stems from a study of beta chain features in type 1 diabetes. For the study at large: Healthy donors resembled patients in age, gender and cell yields. Study findings and constraints: For patients and controls alike, PCR might favor shorter templates to the same degree. Across all four CD4+ subsets, people with type 1 diabetes showed modestly shorter TCRB CDR3s. Patients' naive, central memory and regulatory TCRB repertoires appeared more alike than those of healthy donors.

The CDR3 is 15 residues long. J was trimmed by 4 bases and V by 5 bases; bases with no gene match: 4. CDR1 and CDR2 from the germline V gene are SGHTA and FQGTGA. As for this clone: Its antigen is unidentified.

The sequenced template was cDNA made from the entire isolated RNA. Roughly 3.6 million reads per sample on average were obtained from naive, central memory and regulatory T cell samples. Libraries were prepared by immunoSEQ multiplex PCR; TCRdb keeps only in-frame clonotypes and omits some of them. The sample includes some 150,000 clones, about 10% of them seen just once. The material sequenced was central memory CD4+ T cells from blood. J is TRBJ2-1 and V is TRBV7-3; 11 bases fit TRBD2. The origin of this receptor is a woman aged 25 to 39 with type 1 diabetes. This CDR3 reads CASSMRTSGYNEQFF. CDR3 bases: TGTGCCAGCAGCATGAGGACTAGCGGGTACAATGAGCAGTTCTTC.